One sample yielded the 15 T cell receptor beta chains listed below, sequenced in a study of Graves' ophthalmopathy and Graves' hyperthyroidism. The sequenced template was RNA, covering the TCR beta CDR3 region. Second-round multiplex PCR came after a first-round RT-PCR that employed HTBI primers. TCRdb reprocessed the multiplex PCR reads via MiXCR and lists one record per CDR3 protein. The sample shows hundreds of thousands of distinct CDR3 sequences, roughly 20% of them seen only once. The sample comprised peripheral blood. Receptors were obtained from a woman younger than 30 with stable Graves' hyperthyroidism. Some clones in this sample may be carry-over from other donors' samples.

This clonotype was seen more than once but under ten times. The chain couples TRBV6-1 to TRBJ1-1; 9 bases align to TRBD1. Germline trimming cut 6 bases from V and 3 bases from J; bases unmatched to any gene: 8. The CDR3 has 15 amino acids. The germline gives CDR1 MNHNS, CDR2 SASEGT. The CDR3 DNA follows: TGTGCCAGCAGCAGGAACAGGGGGCAGGACACTGAAGCTTTCTTT. Its protein is CASSRNRGQDTEAFF.

This clonotype was seen repeatedly, ten times or more. This chain connects TRBV12-5 to TRBJ1-3; TRBD1 matches at 8 bases. Trimming took 1 base from V and 2 from J; bases not matched to a gene: 16. The CDR3 sequence is 20 residues long. Germline V gene sequence: CDR1 LGHNT, CDR2 FRNRAP. The CDR3 DNA is TGTGCTAGTGGTTTGGCAACCGACCTTCTCCGGACAGGGACTGGAAACACCATATATTTT. Protein: CASGLATDLLRTGTGNTIYF.

This clonotype showed up many times. The V and J genes are TRBV7-2 and TRBJ2-7, with 12 positions matching TRBD2. This CDR3 has 15 amino acids. V lost 5 bases, J lost 4 bases, and 6 bases stayed unmatched. Germline V gives CDR1 SGHTA, CDR2 FQGNSA. CDR3 bases: TGTGCCAGCAGCACCGGACTAGCGGGGCGTTACGAGCAGTACTTC. Translation gives CASSTGLAGRYEQYF.

At least ten counts were recorded for this clonotype. The rearrangement joins TRBV15 to TRBJ2-7, with 7 bases fitting TRBD1. Germline-derived CDR1 and CDR2 are LNHNV and YYDKDF (reference sequence). The CDR3 length is 14 residues. Trimming removed 3 bases from V and 2 bases from J; junction bases left unmatched: 4. CDR3 region: CATSSDRAAYEQYF. CDR3 nucleotide sequence: TGTGCCACCAGCAGTGACAGGGCGGCCTACGAGCAGTACTTC.

The chain combines TRBV6-5 with TRBJ1-5, with D possibly TRBD1 on 5 matching bases. V lost 4 bases to trimming and J lost 4 bases, with 14 bases between them. This CDR3 comprises 15 residues. From germline, CDR1 is MNHEY and CDR2 SVGAGI. CDR3 residues: CASSLVWGGNQPQHF. The CDR3 DNA is TGTGCCAGCAGTTTAGTGTGGGGGGGAAATCAGCCCCAGCATTTT.

This clonotype was detected many times. The genes are TRBV6-5 and TRBJ1-1, with no clear D. Trimming took 2 bases from V and 6 from J, leaving 4 bases between them. The CDR3 extends over 11 amino acids. Germline CDR1 and CDR2: MNHEY and SVGAGI. CDR3 region: CASSYRAEAFF. The CDR3 DNA is TGTGCCAGCAGTTACAGGGCTGAAGCTTTCTTT.

This clonotype was picked up many times. J is TRBJ1-6 and V is TRBV3-1; D remains ambiguous. The CDR3 is 15 amino acids. V gave up 1 base and J gave up 5 bases, with 9 bases separating them. Germline values: CDR1 LGHDT, CDR2 YNNKEL (reference sequence). CDR3 loop: CASSQGHINNSPLHF. DNA for the CDR3: TGTGCCAGCAGCCAAGGACACATCAATAATTCACCCCTCCACTTT.

This clonotype was counted at least ten times. Without the conserved terminal phenylalanine or tryptophan, this CDR3 likely stems from a read error. V usage is TRBV28 and J usage is TRBJ1-2; D remains unclear. The CDR3 spans 13 residues. Germline V gene lookup returns CDR1 MDHEN and CDR2 SYDVKM. The ends were cut back, 2 bases at V and 2 bases at J, with 6 bases in the middle. This CDR3 is CASSLRENYGYTL. The CDR3, as DNA: TGTGCCAGCAGTTTACGGGAGAACTATGGCTACACCCTC.

The table lists this clonotype with many counts. The chain uses TRBV28 and TRBJ1-2; 7 bases line up with TRBD1. CDR1 and CDR2 from the germline V gene are MDHEN and SYDVKM. V trimming: 6 bases; J trimming: 4 bases; junction bases outside the gene matches: 11. The CDR3 has 15 residues. The CDR3 is CASSQGGARTYGYTF. CDR3 sequence (DNA): TGTGCCAGCAGCCAGGGGGGGGCTAGAACCTATGGCTACACCTTC.

V gene TRBV3-1 combines with J gene TRBJ1-2, with D hard to call. The CDR3 sequence is 14 residues long. V lost 0 bases to trimming and J lost 4 bases, with 9 bases between them. In germline, CDR1 is LGHDT, CDR2 YNNKEL (reference sequence). CDR3 nucleotide sequence: TGTGCCAGCAGCCAAGAAGAGAAATTCTATGGCTACACCTTC. This sequence encodes CASSQEEKFYGYTF. Using reference TRBV3-1 and TRBJ1-2 for the parts outside the CDR3, the full variable domain is DTAVSQTPKYLVTQMGNDKSIKCEQNLGHDTMYWYKQDSKKFLKIMFSYNNKELIINETVPNRFSPKSPDKAHLNLHINSLELGDSAVYFCASSQEEKFYGYTFGSGTRLTVV.

The sample holds many counts of this clonotype. The chain combines TRBV6-5 with TRBJ1-1; weak D call: TRBD1 (6 bases). Trimming removed 2 bases at V and 2 bases at J, with 12 bases between. The germline V gene encodes CDR1 MNHEY and CDR2 SVGAGI. This CDR3 is built from 15 residues. The CDR3 sequence is CASSYGGQVNTEAFF. DNA for the CDR3: TGTGCCAGCAGTTACGGGGGACAAGTCAACACTGAAGCTTTCTTT.

In this sample, this clonotype turned up many times. The V and J genes are TRBV6-1 and TRBJ1-3; possibly TRBD1 for D (5 bases). Germline loops: CDR1 MNHNS, CDR2 SASEGT. With 6 bases removed from V and 2 bases from J, the gap between germline ends came to 11 bases. This CDR3 is built from 14 residues. CDR3 nucleotides: TGTGCCAGCAGCTCAGGGATTACTGGAAACACCATATATTTT. Its protein is CASSSGITGNTIYF.

This clonotype was recorded at least ten times. The rearrangement joins TRBV12-3 or TRBV12-4 to TRBJ1-5; a weak D match, TRBD1 (6 bases). V lost 6 bases and J 11 bases, leaving 20 bases between the germline ends. The CDR3 is 14 residues long. The CDR3 protein is CASSSIGGIAAQHF. CDR3 in DNA: TGTGCCAGCAGCTCCATAGGGGGGATAGCGGCCCAGCATTTT.

The chain carries TRBV20-1 and TRBJ2-5; D tentatively fits TRBD1 or TRBD2 (5 bases each). V was clipped by 0 bases and J by 0 bases, with 11 bases between them. This CDR3 is built from 15 residues. The germline V gene encodes CDR1 DFQATT and CDR2 SNEGSKA (reference sequence). The CDR3 DNA reads TGCAGTGCTAGAGATCCGCAGGGAGACCAAGAGACCCAGTACTTC. This encodes CSARDPQGDQETQYF.

Note on this clonotype: One end of the junction does not line up with germline, which may come from a read error. The chain couples TRBV11-1 to TRBJ1-5; D unresolved. Per germline, CDR1 SGHAT and CDR2 FQDESV (reference sequence). CDR3 size: 11 residues. CDR3 bases: TGTGTCAGCAGCTTCGCCCAGCCCCAGCATTTT. This gives the protein CVSSFAQPQHF.